This is a list of T cell receptor beta chains from one sample in a study of T cell responses to AZD1222 COVID-19 vaccine. Assay: immunoSEQ multiplex PCR; the TCRdb copy retains only in-frame clones and omits some. The data contain 89,000 or so clones, just over 85% of them seen just once; the ten biggest clones take up 4.5% to 7%. The material was peripheral blood, obtained 28 days after the second AZD1222 dose. All receptors derive from an adult who received the AZD1222 COVID-19 vaccine. CDR3s include the opening cysteine and the closing phenylalanine or tryptophan. A D gene is named only where the DNA matches it firmly. A clone size is listed for some rows: how often the clone was seen (once, few, many), or a class if it is expanded.

v_call,clone_size,d_call,cdr3_length,j_call,cdr3_aa,cdr3_nt
TRBV3-1/TRBV3-2,-,-,12,TRBJ2-7,CASSQLAAEQYF,TGTGCCAGCAGCCAACTTGCGGCGGAGCAGTACTTC
TRBV21-1,-,-,14,TRBJ1-1,CASSKVGGNTEAFF,TGTGCCAGCAGCAAAGTGGGCGGAAACACTGAAGCTTTCTTT
TRBV28,-,-,13,TRBJ2-2,CASSSPSTGELFF,TGTGCCAGCAGTTCGCCCTCCACCGGGGAGCTGTTTTTT
TRBV9,few,-,12,TRBJ2-2,CAGQEGTGELFF,TGTGCCGGCCAAGAGGGGACCGGGGAGCTGTTTTTT
TRBV9,-,TRBD1,15,TRBJ1-1,CASSVTGTGNTEAFF,TGTGCCAGCAGCGTCACCGGGACAGGAAACACTGAAGCTTTCTTT
TRBV19,once,-,13,TRBJ1-2,CASSIDQAKGYTF,TGTGCCAGTAGTATAGATCAGGCCAAAGGCTACACCTTC
TRBV6-6,-,-,15,TRBJ1-5,CASSKGTDSNQPQHF,TGTGCCAGCAGCAAGGGGACCGATAGCAATCAGCCCCAGCATTTT
TRBV2,-,-,13,TRBJ2-5,CASSARPGSTQYF,TGTGCCAGCAGCGCCAGACCCGGTTCCACCCAGTACTTC
TRBV19,-,-,12,TRBJ2-7,CASSIGFSEQYF,TGTGCCAGTAGTATCGGCTTTAGCGAGCAGTACTTC
TRBV19,-,-,14,TRBJ2-5,CASRPTGPQSTQYF,TGTGCCAGTAGACCGACAGGCCCCCAGTCCACCCAGTACTTC
TRBV29-1,-,-,14,TRBJ2-7,CSVRYMPNEGEQYF,TGCAGCGTTCGATATATGCCCAACGAGGGAGAGCAGTACTTC
TRBV10-3,-,-,13,TRBJ1-2,CAIMRETNYGYTF,TGTGCCATCATGAGAGAGACTAACTATGGCTACACCTTC
TRBV12-3/TRBV12-4,-,-,13,TRBJ2-7,CASTRTAVYEQYF,TGTGCCAGCACCCGGACAGCAGTCTACGAGCAGTACTTC
TRBV7-2,-,-,14,TRBJ1-1,CASSPQGGRTEAFF,TGTGCCAGCAGCCCCCAAGGGGGTCGAACTGAAGCTTTCTTT
TRBV12-3/TRBV12-4,-,-,13,TRBJ2-5,CASSLNGEETQYF,TGTGCCAGCAGTTTAAATGGGGAAGAGACCCAGTACTTC
TRBV6-2/TRBV6-3,-,TRBD2,15,TRBJ2-7,CASSYSPSGGDEQYF,TGTGCCAGCAGTTACTCGCCTAGCGGTGGGGACGAGCAGTACTTC
TRBV10-1,-,TRBD2,14,TRBJ2-7,CASRRTSGVYEQYF,TGCGCCAGCAGAAGGACTAGCGGGGTCTACGAGCAGTACTTC
TRBV6-5,-,TRBD1,15,TRBJ2-2,CASSLPQGDTGELFF,TGTGCCAGCAGTTTGCCTCAGGGGGACACCGGGGAGCTGTTTTTT